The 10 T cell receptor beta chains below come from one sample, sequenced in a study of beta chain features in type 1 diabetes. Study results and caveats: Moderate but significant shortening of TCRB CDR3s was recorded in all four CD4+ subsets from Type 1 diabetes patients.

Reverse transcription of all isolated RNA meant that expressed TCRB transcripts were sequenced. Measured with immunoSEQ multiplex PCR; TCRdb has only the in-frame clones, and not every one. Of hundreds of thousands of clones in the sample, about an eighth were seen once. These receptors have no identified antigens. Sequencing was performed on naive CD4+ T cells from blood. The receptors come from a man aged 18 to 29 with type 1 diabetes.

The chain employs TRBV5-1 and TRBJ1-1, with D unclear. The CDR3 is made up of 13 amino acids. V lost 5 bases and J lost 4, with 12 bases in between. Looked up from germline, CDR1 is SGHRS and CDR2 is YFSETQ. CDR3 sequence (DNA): TGCGCCAGCAGAGTTGAGGGCCGCACTGAAGCTTTCTTT. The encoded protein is CASRVEGRTEAFF.

The CDR3 DNA reads TGTGCCACCAGCAGAGCGGCAGGGGTAGGCAGCTACACCTTC. Protein sequence: CATSRAAGVGSYTF. The V and J genes are TRBV15 and TRBJ1-2, with D tentatively TRBD1 (6 bases). Germline V lookup: CDR1 LNHNV, CDR2 YYDKDF (reference sequence). The CDR3 is made up of 14 amino acids. The V end lost 1 base, the J end lost 9 bases, and 15 bases lay between the germline ends. The full variable domain, completed using reference TRBV15 and TRBJ1-2, is DAMVIQNPRYQVTQFGKPVTLSCSQTLNHNVMYWYQQKSSQAPKLLFHYYDKDFNNEADTPDNFQSRRPNTSFCFLDIRSPGLGDTAMYLCATSRAAGVGSYTFGSGTRLTVV.

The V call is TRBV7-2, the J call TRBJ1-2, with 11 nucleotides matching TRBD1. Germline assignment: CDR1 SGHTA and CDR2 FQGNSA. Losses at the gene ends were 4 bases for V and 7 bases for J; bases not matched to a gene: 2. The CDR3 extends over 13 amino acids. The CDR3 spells CASSWTGGGGYTF. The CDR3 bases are TGTGCCAGCAGCTGGACAGGGGGCGGTGGCTACACCTTC.

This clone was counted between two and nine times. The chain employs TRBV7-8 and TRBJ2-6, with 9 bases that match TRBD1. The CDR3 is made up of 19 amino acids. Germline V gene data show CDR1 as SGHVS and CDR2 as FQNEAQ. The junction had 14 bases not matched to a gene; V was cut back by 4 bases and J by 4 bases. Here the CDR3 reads CASSSLRDREALGANVLTF. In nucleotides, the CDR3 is TGTGCCAGCAGCTCTCTCCGGGACAGGGAAGCCCTGGGGGCCAACGTCCTGACTTTC.

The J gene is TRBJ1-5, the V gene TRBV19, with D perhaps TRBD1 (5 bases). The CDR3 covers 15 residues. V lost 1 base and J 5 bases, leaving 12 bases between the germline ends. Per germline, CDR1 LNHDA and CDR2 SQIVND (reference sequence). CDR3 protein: CASSIGRTIDQPQHF. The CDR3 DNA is TGTGCCAGTAGTATAGGGAGGACAATCGATCAGCCCCAGCATTTT.

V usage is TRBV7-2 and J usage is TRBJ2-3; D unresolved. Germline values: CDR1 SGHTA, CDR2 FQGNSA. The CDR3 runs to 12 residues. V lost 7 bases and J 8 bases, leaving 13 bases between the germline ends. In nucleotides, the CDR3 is TGTGCCAGCACCCAACATCTTGGTACGCAGTATTTT. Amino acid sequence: CASTQHLGTQYF.

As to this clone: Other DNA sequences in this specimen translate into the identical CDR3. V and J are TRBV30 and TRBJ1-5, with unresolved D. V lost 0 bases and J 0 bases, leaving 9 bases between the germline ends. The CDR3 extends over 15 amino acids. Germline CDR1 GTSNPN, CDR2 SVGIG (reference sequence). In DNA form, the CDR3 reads TGTGCCTGGAGTGTAGAGCCGTATAGCAATCAGCCCCAGCATTTT. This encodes CAWSVEPYSNQPQHF.

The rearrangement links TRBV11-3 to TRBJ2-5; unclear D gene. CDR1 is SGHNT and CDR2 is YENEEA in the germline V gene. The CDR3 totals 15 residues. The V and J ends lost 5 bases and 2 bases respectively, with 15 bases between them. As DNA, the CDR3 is TGTGCCAGCAGCCATCGGAACTCCCAGCAAGAGACCCAGTACTTC. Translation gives CASSHRNSQQETQYF.

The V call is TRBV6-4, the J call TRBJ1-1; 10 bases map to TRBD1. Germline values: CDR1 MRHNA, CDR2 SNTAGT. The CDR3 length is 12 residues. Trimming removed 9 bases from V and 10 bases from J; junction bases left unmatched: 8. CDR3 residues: CARIRGQGRAFF. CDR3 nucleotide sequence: TGTGCCAGGATTAGGGGACAGGGGAGAGCTTTCTTT.

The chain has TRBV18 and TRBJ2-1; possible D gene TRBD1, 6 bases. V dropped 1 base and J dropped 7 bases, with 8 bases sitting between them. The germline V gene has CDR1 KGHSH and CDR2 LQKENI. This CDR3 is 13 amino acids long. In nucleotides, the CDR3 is TGTGCCAGCTCACCACAGGGGGTTAATGAGCAGTTCTTC. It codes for CASSPQGVNEQFF. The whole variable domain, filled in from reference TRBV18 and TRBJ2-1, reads NAGVMQNPRHLVRRRGQEARLRCSPMKGHSHVYWYRQLPEEGLKFMVYLQKENIIDESGMPKERFSAEFPKEGPSILRIQQVVRGDSAAYFCASSPQGVNEQFFGPGTRLTVL.